This is a list of T cell receptor beta chains from one sample in a study of metastatic and nonmetastatic thyroid tumors. TCRdb redid the clone calls on the PCR reads using MiXCR. The data contain approximately 44,000 clones, more than 20% of them singletons. Sequenced sample: tumor tissue. These receptors were collected from a female donor with papillary thyroid cancer or a benign thyroid nodule (not recorded which). Some clones in this sample may be carry-over from other donors' samples. CDR3s include the opening cysteine and the closing phenylalanine or tryptophan. A D gene is named only where the DNA matches it firmly. The size field is filled for only some rows; it gives once, few, many or a size class.

DNA,CDR3,length,J,D,size,V
TGCAGTGCTAGTGGCGGGAGAGACGACAATGAGCAGTTCTTC,CSASGGRDDNEQFF,14,TRBJ2-1,TRBD2,many,TRBV20-1
TGCAGTGCTATACAGGTCCCAATGAACACTGAAGCTTTCTTT,CSAIQVPMNTEAFF,14,TRBJ1-1,.,few,TRBV20-1
TGCAGTGCTAGAGGATGGCTAGGATCTGAAGCTTTCTTT,CSARGWLGSEAFF,13,TRBJ1-1,.,many,TRBV20-1
TGTGCCACCAGCTATACGCTTCAGGGGAAGGCCGGGGAGCTGTTTTTT,CATSYTLQGKAGELFF,16,TRBJ2-2,.,many,TRBV15
TGTGCCAGCAGCAAGGGACAGGGGGCGTCTGGCTACACCTTC,CASSKGQGASGYTF,14,TRBJ1-2,TRBD1,.,TRBV27
TGTGCCAGCAGCCCAGGGCCCCGCCAAGAGACCCAGTACTTC,CASSPGPRQETQYF,14,TRBJ2-5,.,many,TRBV7-8
TGTGCCAGCAGTTCCTCTGATCGGTTGGGCGGGTGCTACACCTTC,CASSSSDRLGGCYTF,15,TRBJ1-2,.,few,TRBV12-3/TRBV12-4
TGTGCCAGCAGTGCTGCCGGGACCGCCGGCCCTTACGAGCAGTACTTC,CASSAAGTAGPYEQYF,16,TRBJ2-7,.,.,TRBV6-1
TGCAGTGCTAGAGGAGTAGGTATCGGAGGGACCCAGTACTTC,CSARGVGIGGTQYF,14,TRBJ2-5,.,.,TRBV20-1
TGTGCCAGCAGACAGAAGATCACAGATACGCAGTATTTT,CASRQKITDTQYF,13,TRBJ2-3,.,many,TRBV6-1
TGTGCCAGCAGTTATGGAGGGGCCGAGCAGTACTTC,CASSYGGAEQYF,12,TRBJ2-7,.,few,TRBV6-5
TGTGCCAGTAGTATGACAGGGTCGGTGGAGGAGCAGTACTTC,CASSMTGSVEEQYF,14,TRBJ2-7,TRBD1,.,TRBV19
TGTGCCAGCAGCTTAGCACAGGGGGCGCTGGGTGGCTACACCTTC,CASSLAQGALGGYTF,15,TRBJ1-2,TRBD1,many,TRBV7-2
TGCAGTGCTCTCCCGGGGACAGGCAACACTGAAGCTTTCTTT,CSALPGTGNTEAFF,14,TRBJ1-1,TRBD1,.,TRBV20-1
TGTGCCAGCAGCCAAGCGACCATTGCAACTAATGAAAAACTGTTTTTT,CASSQATIATNEKLFF,16,TRBJ1-4,.,.,TRBV4-2
TGCAGTGCTACAACAGGAGGCGGTGTCTACACCTTC,CSATTGGGVYTF,12,TRBJ1-2,.,once,TRBV20-1
TGTGCCAGCAGTTACTCAAGACAGGACTCCTACGAGCAGTACTTC,CASSYSRQDSYEQYF,15,TRBJ2-7,.,medium-sized,TRBV6-5
TGTGCCAGCAGTTTAAGCTCCTACAATGAGCAGTTCTTC,CASSLSSYNEQFF,13,TRBJ2-1,.,.,TRBV12-3/TRBV12-4
TGTGCCAGTACCCGGGCTACCCACACAGATACGCAGTATTTT,CASTRATHTDTQYF,14,TRBJ2-3,.,.,TRBV25-1
TGTGCCAGTAGTAGGGGCAGCTTTAATGAAAAACTGTTTTTT,CASSRGSFNEKLFF,14,TRBJ1-4,.,few,TRBV19
TGTGCCAGCAGTTATTGGACGACAGGTTATAATTCACCCCTCCACTTT,CASSYWTTGYNSPLHF,16,TRBJ1-6,.,many,TRBV6-2/TRBV6-3
TGTGCCAGTAGTTGGGTAGGTGCGCCAGAGACCCAGTACTTC,CASSWVGAPETQYF,14,TRBJ2-5,.,many,TRBV19
TGTGCGAGTAGGGCAGGCTCTGGAAACACCATATATTTT,CASRAGSGNTIYF,13,TRBJ1-3,.,many,TRBV2
TGCAGTGCTCTAGAGGGAACTAGCGGGAGGGCCGATGAGCAGTTCTTC,CSALEGTSGRADEQFF,16,TRBJ2-1,TRBD2,few,TRBV20-1
TGTGCCAGCAGCTCCGGGACAGGGGACACAGATACGCAGTATTTT,CASSSGTGDTDTQYF,15,TRBJ2-3,TRBD1,.,TRBV12-3/TRBV12-4
TGTGCCAGCAGACCCCGGACAGGGCTTAGCAATCAGCCCCAGCATTTT,CASRPRTGLSNQPQHF,16,TRBJ1-5,TRBD1,many,TRBV6-1
TGTGCCAGCAGGGGGGGACAGTTCTATGGCTACACCTTC,CASRGGQFYGYTF,13,TRBJ1-2,TRBD1,many,TRBV6-1
TGTGCCAGCAGTTTATTGCAGGGGAAGAACACTGAAGCTTTCTTT,CASSLLQGKNTEAFF,15,TRBJ1-1,.,few,TRBV12-3/TRBV12-4
TGCAGTCCGAGGGGGGGCACGGACGAGCAGTACTTC,CSPRGGTDEQYF,12,TRBJ2-7,.,.,TRBV20-1
TGTGCCATCAGTGAGGTCGCGAACACCGGGGAGCTGTTTTTT,CAISEVANTGELFF,14,TRBJ2-2,.,.,TRBV10-3